This TCR beta chain is from a study of cytomegalovirus exposure and HLA in healthy donors. Broader study findings: In an earlier analysis, about 87% or about 30%: the productive usage of most TCR beta V segments. Several of the most significant clusters appeared linked to common viral pathogens, based on a later analysis.

About this clone itself: The antigen is undetermined.

The study ran its PCR with 60 Vbeta and 13 Jbeta primers. Methods used by the authors: Per a later analysis, the number of unique TCR beta chains was roughly 80 million, of which roughly 10 million were shared. TCRdb's table, derived via immunoSEQ multiplex PCR, lists solely in-frame clones and lacks some. Clone size and V and J calls were adopted from that table, with D and trimming inferred from the DNA. The table shows under 200,000 clones, with about four fifths occurring only once. The CDR3 is 16 residues long. Between the trimmed V and J ends, which lost 1 base and 4 bases, there was a span of 16 bases. Germline V lookup: CDR1 MGHRA, CDR2 YSYEKL.

The sequence derives from a man aged 35-49 years in good health and CMV-seropositive. The chain links TRBV4-1 to TRBJ2-5; D possibly corresponds to TRBD2 (5 bases). Sequencing was done on a sample of PBMCs. Here the CDR3 reads CASSQGVARSGETQYF. The CDR3 DNA is TGCGCCAGCAGCCAAGGGGTAGCGAGGAGTGGAGAGACCCAGTACTTC.